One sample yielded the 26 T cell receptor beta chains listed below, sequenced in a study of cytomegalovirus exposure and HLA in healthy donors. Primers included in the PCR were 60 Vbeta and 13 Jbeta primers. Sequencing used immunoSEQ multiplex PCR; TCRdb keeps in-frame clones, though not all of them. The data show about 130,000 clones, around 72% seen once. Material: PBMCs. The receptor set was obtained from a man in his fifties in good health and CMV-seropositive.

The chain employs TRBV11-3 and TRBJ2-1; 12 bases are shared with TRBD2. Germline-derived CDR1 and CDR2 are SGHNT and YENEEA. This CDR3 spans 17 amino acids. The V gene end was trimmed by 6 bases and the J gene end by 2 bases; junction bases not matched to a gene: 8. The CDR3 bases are TGTGCCAGCAGGGTCAGGACTAGCGGGGCGACCTACAATGAGCAGTTCTTC. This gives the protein CASRVRTSGATYNEQFF.

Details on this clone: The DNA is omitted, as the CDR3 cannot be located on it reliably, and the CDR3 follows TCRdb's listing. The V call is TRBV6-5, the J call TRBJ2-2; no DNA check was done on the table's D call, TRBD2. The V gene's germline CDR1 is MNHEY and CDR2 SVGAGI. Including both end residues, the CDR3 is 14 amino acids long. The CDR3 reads CASILAAGTGELFF.

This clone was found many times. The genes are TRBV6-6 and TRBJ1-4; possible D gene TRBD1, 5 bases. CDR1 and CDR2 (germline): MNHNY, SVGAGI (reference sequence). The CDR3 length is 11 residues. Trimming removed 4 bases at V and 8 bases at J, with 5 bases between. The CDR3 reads CASSWGEKLFF. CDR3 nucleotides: TGTGCCAGCAGTTGGGGCGAAAAACTGTTTTTT.

This CDR3 is CASSSSGNQETQYF. CDR3 DNA sequence: TGCGCCAGCAGCTCCTCGGGGAACCAAGAGACCCAGTACTTC. The chain carries TRBV5-1 and TRBJ2-5; TRBD2 is a possible D gene (5 bases). V shed 3 bases and J shed 0 bases, with 9 bases lying between them. The CDR3 has 14 amino acids. CDR1 and CDR2 from the germline V gene are SGHRS and YFSETQ.

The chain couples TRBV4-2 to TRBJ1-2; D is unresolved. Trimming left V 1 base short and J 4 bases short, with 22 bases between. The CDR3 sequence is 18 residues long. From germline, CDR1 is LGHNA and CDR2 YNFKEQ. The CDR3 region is CASSQGATGSPTGYGYTF. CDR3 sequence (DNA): TGTGCCAGCAGCCAAGGAGCCACCGGGTCCCCGACGGGCTATGGCTACACCTTC.

CDR3 region: CASSFWDRIVRTQYF. In DNA form, the CDR3 reads TGTGCCAGCAGCTTCTGGGACAGGATCGTAAGAACCCAGTACTTC. This sequence joins TRBV5-6 and TRBJ2-5; the match to TRBD1 covers 8 bases. The V segment lost 2 bases and the J segment 8 bases; nucleotides outside the gene matches: 11. CDR1 SGHDT and CDR2 YYEEEE come from the germline V gene. The CDR3 consists of 15 residues.

The CDR3 loop is CASSLPKGQGGEQYF. The CDR3 DNA sequence: TGTGCCAGCAGTTTACCCAAGGGACAGGGCGGGGAGCAGTACTTC. The gene calls are TRBV27 and TRBJ2-7, with 9 bases lining up with TRBD1. J gave up 7 bases and V 2 bases, and 9 bases lay outside the gene matches. Germline assignment: CDR1 MNHEY and CDR2 SMNVEV (reference sequence). This CDR3 contains 15 residues.

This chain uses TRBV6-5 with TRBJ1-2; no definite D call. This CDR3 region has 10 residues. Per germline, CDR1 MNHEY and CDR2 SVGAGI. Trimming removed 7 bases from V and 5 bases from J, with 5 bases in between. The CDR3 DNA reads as TGTGCCAGCAATATATATGGCTACACCTTC. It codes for CASNIYGYTF.

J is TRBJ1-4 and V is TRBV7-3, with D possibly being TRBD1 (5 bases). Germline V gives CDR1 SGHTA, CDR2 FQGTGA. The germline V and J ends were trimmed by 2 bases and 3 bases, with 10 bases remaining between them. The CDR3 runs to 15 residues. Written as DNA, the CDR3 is TGTGCCAGCAGCTTATCGGGGGGTCCTAATGAAAAACTGTTTTTT. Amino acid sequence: CASSLSGGPNEKLFF. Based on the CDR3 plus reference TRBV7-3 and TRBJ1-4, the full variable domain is GAGVSQTPSNKVTEKGKYVELRCDPISGHTALYWYRQSLGQGPEFLIYFQGTGAADDSGLPNDRFFAVRPEGSVSTLKIQRTERGDSAVYLCASSLSGGPNEKLFFGSGTQLSVL.

CDR3 DNA: TGCGCCAGCAGCCAGCAACCCCAGGGTGCGGAGCAGTACTTC. Protein product: CASSQQPQGAEQYF. The chain uses TRBV4-1 and TRBJ2-7; possible D gene TRBD1, 5 bases. From germline, CDR1 is MGHRA and CDR2 YSYEKL. Deletions cut 3 bases from V and 7 bases from J, with 16 bases between. This CDR3 is 14 amino acids long.

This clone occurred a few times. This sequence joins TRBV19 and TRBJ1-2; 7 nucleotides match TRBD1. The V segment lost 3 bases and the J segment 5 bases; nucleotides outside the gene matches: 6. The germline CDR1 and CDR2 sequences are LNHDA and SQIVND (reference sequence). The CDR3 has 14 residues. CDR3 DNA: TGTGCCAGTAGTATGGCGACAGGGCCTTATGGCTACACCTTC. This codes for CASSMATGPYGYTF. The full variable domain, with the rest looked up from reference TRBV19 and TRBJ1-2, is DGGITQSPKYLFRKEGQNVTLSCEQNLNHDAMYWYRQDPGQGLRLIYYSQIVNDFQKGDIAEGYSVSREKKESFPLTVTSAQKNPTAFYLCASSMATGPYGYTFGSGTRLTVV.

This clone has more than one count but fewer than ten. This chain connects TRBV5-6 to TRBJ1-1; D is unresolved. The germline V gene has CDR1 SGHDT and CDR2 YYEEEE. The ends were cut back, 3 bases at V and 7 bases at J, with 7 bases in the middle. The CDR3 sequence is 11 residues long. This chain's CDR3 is CASSWHSEAFF. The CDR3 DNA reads TGTGCCAGCAGCTGGCACAGTGAAGCTTTCTTT.

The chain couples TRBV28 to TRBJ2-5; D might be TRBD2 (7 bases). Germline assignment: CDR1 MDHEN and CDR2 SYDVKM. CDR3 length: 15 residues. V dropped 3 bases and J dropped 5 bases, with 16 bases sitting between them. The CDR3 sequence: CASSLLGGGGETQYF. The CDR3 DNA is TGTGCCAGCAGTTTGCTGGGGGGAGGGGGGGAGACCCAGTACTTC.

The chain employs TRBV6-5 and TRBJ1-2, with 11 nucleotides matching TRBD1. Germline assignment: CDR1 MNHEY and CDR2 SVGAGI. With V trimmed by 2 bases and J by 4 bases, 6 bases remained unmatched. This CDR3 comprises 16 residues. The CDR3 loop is CASSYVRTGGSYGYTF. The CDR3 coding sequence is TGTGCCAGCAGTTACGTAAGGACAGGGGGCAGCTATGGCTACACCTTC.

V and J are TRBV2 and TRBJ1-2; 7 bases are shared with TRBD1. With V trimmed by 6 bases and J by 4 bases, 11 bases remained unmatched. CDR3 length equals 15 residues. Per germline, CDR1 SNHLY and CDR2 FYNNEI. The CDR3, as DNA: TGTGCCAGCAGCCCGCAGACAGGGATGAGCTATGGCTACACCTTC. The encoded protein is CASSPQTGMSYGYTF. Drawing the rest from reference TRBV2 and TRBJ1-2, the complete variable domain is EPEVTQTPSHQVTQMGQEVILRCVPISNHLYFYWYRQILGQKVEFLVSFYNNEISEKSEIFDDQFSVERPDGSNFTLKIRSTKLEDSAMYFCASSPQTGMSYGYTFGSGTRLTVV.

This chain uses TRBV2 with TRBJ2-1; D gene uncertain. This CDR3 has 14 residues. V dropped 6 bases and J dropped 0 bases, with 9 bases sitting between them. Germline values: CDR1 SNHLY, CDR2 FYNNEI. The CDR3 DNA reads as TGTGCCAGCAGAACTCAAAGCTCCTACAATGAGCAGTTCTTC. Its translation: CASRTQSSYNEQFF.

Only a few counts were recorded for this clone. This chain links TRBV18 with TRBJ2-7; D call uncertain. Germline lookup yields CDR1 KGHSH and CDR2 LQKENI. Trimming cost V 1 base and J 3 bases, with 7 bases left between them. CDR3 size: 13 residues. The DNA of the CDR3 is TGTGCCAGCTCACCACAGTCGGGCTACGAGCAGTACTTC. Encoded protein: CASSPQSGYEQYF.

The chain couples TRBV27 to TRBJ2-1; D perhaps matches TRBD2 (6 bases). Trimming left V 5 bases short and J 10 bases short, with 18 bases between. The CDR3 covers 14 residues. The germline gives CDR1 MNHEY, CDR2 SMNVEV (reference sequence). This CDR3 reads CASSHGSEGYEQFF. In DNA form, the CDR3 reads TGTGCCAGCAGTCACGGTTCGGAGGGGTACGAGCAGTTCTTC.

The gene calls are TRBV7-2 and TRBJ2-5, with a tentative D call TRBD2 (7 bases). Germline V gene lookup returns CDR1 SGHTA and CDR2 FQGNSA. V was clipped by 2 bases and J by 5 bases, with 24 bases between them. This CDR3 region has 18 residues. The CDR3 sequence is CASSLRGRGGGWRETQYF. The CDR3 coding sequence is TGTGCCAGCAGCTTAAGGGGCCGTGGGGGGGGCTGGCGGGAGACCCAGTACTTC.

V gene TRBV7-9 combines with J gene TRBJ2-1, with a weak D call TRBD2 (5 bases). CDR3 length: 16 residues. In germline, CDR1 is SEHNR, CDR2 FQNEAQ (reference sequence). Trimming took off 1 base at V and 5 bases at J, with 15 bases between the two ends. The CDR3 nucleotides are TGTGCCAGCAGCTTAGTGGGCCTCCCGGGAAACAATGAGCAGTTCTTC. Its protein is CASSLVGLPGNNEQFF. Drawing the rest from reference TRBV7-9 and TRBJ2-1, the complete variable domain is DTGVSQNPRHKITKRGQNVTFRCDPISEHNRLYWYRQTLGQGPEFLTYFQNEAQLEKSRLLSDRFSAERPKGSFSTLEIQRTEQGDSAMYLCASSLVGLPGNNEQFFGPGTRLTVL.

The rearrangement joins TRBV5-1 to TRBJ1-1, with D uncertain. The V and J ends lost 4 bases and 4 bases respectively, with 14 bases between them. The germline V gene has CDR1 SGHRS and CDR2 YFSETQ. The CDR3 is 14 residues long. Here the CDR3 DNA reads TGCGCCAGCAGCCACCAGCGGGTTGGCACTGAAGCTTTCTTT. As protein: CASSHQRVGTEAFF.

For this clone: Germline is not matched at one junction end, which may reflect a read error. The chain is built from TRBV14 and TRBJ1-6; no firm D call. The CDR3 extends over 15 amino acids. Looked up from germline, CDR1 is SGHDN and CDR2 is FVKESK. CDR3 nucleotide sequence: TGTGCCAACAGCCAAGTTCACTACCATAATTCACCCCTCCACTTT. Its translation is CANSQVHYHNSPLHF.

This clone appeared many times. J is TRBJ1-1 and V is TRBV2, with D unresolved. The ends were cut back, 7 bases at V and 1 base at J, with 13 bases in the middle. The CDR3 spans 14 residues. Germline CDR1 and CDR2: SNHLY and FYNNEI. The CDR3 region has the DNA TGTGCCAGCAAATGGAGAGACGGGAACACTGAAGCTTTCTTT. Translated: CASKWRDGNTEAFF.

CDR3 residues: CASRGGTYNEQFF. The CDR3 DNA reads TGTGCCAGCAGGGGGGGAACCTACAATGAGCAGTTCTTC. V is TRBV27 and J is TRBJ2-1; D may be TRBD2 (6 bases). V was cut by 6 bases and J by 2 bases, with 8 bases left in between. The CDR3 loop spans 13 amino acids. Germline CDR1 and CDR2: MNHEY and SMNVEV (reference sequence).

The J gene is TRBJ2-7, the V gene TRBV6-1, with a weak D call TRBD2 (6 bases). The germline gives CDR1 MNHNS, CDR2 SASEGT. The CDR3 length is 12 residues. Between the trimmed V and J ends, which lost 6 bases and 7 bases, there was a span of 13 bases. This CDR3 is CASRPTAGEQYF. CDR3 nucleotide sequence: TGTGCCAGCAGACCCACCGCGGGAGAGCAGTACTTC.

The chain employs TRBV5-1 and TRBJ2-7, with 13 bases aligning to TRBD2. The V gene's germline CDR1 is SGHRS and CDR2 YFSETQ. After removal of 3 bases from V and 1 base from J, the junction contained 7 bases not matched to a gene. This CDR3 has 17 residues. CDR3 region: CASSYSLAGGGSYEQYF. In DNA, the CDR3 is TGCGCCAGCAGCTATTCACTAGCGGGAGGGGGGTCCTACGAGCAGTACTTC. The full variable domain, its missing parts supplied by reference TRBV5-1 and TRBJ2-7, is KAGVTQTPRYLIKTRGQQVTLSCSPISGHRSVSWYQQTPGQGLQFLFEYFSETQRNKGNFPGRFSGRQFSNSRSEMNVSTLELGDSALYLCASSYSLAGGGSYEQYFGPGTRLTVT.